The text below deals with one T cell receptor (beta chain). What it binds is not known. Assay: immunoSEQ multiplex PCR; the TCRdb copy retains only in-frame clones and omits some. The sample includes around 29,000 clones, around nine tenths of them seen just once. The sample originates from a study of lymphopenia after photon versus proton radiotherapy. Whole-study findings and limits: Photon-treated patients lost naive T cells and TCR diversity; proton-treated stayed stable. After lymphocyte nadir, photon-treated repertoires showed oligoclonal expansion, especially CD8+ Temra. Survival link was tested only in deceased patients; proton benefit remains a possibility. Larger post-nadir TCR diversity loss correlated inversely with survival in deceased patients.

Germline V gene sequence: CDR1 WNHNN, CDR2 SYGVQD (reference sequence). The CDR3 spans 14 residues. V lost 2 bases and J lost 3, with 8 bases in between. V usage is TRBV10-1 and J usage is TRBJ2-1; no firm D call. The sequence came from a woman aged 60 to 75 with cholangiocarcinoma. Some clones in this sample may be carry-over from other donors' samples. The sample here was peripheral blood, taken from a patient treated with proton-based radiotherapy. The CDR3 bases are TGCGCCAGCAGTGAGACCGGTGGCTACAATGAGCAGTTCTTC. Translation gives CASSETGGYNEQFF.